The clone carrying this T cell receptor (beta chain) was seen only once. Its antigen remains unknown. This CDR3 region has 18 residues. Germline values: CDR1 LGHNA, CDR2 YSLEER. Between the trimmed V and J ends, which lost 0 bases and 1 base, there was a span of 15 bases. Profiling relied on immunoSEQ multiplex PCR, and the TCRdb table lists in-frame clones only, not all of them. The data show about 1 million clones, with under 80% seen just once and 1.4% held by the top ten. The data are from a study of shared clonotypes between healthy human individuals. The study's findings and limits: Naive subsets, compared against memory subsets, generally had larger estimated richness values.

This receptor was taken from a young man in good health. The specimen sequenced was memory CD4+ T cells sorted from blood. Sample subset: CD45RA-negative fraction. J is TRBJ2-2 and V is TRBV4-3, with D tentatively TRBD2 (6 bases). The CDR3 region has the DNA TGCGCCAGCAGCCAAGATAGAGCGGGTTTTTGGAACACCGGGGAGCTGTTTTTT. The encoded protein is CASSQDRAGFWNTGELFF.